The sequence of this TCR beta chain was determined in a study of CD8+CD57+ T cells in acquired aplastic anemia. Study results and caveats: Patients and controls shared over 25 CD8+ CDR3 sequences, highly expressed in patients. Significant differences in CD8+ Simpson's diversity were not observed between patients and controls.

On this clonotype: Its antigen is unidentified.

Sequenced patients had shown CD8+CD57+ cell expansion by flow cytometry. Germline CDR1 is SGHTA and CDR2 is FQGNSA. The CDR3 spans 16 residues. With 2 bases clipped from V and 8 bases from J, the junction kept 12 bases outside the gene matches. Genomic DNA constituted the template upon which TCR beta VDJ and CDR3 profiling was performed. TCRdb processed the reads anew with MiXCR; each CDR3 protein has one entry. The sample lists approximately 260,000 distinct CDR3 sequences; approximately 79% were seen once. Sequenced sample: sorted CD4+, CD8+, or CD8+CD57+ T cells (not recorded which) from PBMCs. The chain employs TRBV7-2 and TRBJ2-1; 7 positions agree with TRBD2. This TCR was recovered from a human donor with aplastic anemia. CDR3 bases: TGTGCCAGCAGCTTACCGGGAGGCGGGGAGAGCGATGAGCAGTTCTTC. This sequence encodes CASSLPGGGESDEQFF.